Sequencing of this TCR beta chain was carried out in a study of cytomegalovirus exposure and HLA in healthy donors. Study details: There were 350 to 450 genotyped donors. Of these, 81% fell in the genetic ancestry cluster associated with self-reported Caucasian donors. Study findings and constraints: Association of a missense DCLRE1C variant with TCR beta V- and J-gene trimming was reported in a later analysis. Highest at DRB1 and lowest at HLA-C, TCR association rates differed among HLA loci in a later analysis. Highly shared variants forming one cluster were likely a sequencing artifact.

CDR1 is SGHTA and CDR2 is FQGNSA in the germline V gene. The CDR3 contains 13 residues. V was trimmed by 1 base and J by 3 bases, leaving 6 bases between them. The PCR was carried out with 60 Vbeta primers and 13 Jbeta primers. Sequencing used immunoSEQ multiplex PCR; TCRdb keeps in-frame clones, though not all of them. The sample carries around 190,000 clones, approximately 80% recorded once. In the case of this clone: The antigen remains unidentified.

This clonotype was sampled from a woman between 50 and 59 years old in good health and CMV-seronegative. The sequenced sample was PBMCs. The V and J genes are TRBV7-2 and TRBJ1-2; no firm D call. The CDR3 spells CASSLGRDYGYTF. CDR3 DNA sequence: TGTGCCAGCAGCTTAGGGAGGGACTATGGCTACACCTTC.